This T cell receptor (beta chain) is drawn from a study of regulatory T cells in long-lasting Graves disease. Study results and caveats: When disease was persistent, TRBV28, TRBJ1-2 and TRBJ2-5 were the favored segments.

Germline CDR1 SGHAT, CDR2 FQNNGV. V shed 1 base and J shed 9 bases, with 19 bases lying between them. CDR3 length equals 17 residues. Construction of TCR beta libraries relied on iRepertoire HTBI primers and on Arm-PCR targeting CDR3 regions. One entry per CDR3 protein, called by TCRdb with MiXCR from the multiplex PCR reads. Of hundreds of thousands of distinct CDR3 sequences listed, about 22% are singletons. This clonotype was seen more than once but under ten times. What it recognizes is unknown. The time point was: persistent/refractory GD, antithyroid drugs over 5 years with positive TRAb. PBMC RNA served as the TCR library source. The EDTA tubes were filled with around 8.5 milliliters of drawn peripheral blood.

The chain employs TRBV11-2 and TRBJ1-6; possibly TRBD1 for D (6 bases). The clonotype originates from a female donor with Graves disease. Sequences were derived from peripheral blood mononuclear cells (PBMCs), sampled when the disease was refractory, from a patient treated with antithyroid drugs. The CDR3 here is CASSLVRGTLIGSPLHF. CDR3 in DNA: TGTGCCAGCAGCTTAGTCAGGGGTACCCTAATAGGTTCACCCCTCCACTTT.